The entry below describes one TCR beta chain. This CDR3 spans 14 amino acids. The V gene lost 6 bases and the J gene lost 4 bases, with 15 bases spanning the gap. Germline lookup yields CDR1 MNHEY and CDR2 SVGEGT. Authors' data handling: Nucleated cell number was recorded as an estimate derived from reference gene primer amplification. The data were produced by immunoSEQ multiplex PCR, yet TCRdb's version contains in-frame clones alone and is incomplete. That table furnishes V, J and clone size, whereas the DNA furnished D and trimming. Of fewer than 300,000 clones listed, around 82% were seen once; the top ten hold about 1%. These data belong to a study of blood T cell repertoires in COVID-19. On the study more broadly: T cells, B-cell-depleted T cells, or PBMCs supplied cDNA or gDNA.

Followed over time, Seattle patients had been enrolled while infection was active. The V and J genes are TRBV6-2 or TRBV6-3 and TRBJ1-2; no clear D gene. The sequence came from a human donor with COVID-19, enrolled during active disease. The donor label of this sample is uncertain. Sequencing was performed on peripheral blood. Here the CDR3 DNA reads TGTGCCAGCAGCCCCCTCTCGGTCGCCTATGGCTACACCTTC. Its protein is CASSPLSVAYGYTF.